These T cell receptor beta chains were read from a single sample in a study of T cell responses to AZD1222 COVID-19 vaccine. TCRdb's table, derived via immunoSEQ multiplex PCR, lists solely in-frame clones and lacks some. This table holds about 100,000 clones, 87% found once. Sequenced material: peripheral blood, taken on day 0 of AZD1222 vaccination. Source of these receptors: an adult in good health. CDR3s include the opening cysteine and the closing phenylalanine or tryptophan. Fields, in order: clone size, J gene, V gene, D gene, CDR3 protein, CDR3 DNA. D genes are given only for firm matches. The size of a clone is reported for some rows only, either as once, few or many, or as a class for expanded clones.

-	TRBJ2-1	TRBV18	TRBD2	CASSPRPAGAGNEQFF	TGTGCCAGCTCACCACGACCAGCGGGGGCGGGCAATGAGCAGTTCTTC
-	TRBJ1-3	TRBV9	-	CASSGRGFSGNTIYF	TGTGCCAGCAGCGGCCGGGGATTCTCTGGAAACACCATATATTTT
-	TRBJ2-1	TRBV6-5	-	CASSYTDQIPHEQFF	TGTGCCAGCAGTTACACCGACCAAATACCTCATGAGCAGTTCTTC
-	TRBJ2-1	TRBV4-3	-	CASSQDISRGEQFF	TGCGCCAGCAGCCAAGACATATCGCGGGGTGAGCAGTTCTTC
-	TRBJ2-3	TRBV3-1/TRBV3-2	-	CASSRSTITGPDTQYF	TGTGCCAGCAGCCGCTCTACTATTACCGGGCCAGATACGCAGTATTTT
-	TRBJ1-2	TRBV18	TRBD1	CASSDRAGYTF	TGTGCCAGCTCAGACAGGGCTGGCTACACCTTC
-	TRBJ1-2	TRBV18	-	CASSVGGLLYGYTF	TGTGCCAGCTCGGTTGGGGGCCTCTTATATGGCTACACCTTC
-	TRBJ1-2	TRBV27	-	CASSLVAGNYGYTF	TGTGCCAGCAGTTTAGTGGCAGGGAACTATGGCTACACCTTC
-	TRBJ1-1	TRBV28	-	CASSLWGSGGRGTEAFF	TGTGCCAGCAGTTTATGGGGGAGTGGGGGCCGGGGCACTGAAGCTTTCTTT
-	TRBJ2-2	TRBV9	TRBD2	CASSSGGDAGELFF	TGTGCCAGCAGCTCCGGGGGGGACGCCGGGGAGCTGTTTTTT
once	TRBJ1-1	TRBV5-4	TRBD1	CASSTTGGNTEAFF	TGTGCCAGCAGTACTACAGGGGGGAACACTGAAGCTTTCTTT
-	TRBJ2-5	TRBV19	TRBD1	CASSVRQGDGETQYF	TGTGCCAGTAGTGTCCGACAGGGGGACGGAGAGACCCAGTACTTC
-	TRBJ1-5	TRBV7-3	-	CASSPQINQPQHF	TGTGCCAGCAGTCCACAGATCAATCAGCCCCAGCATTTT
few	TRBJ2-3	TRBV7-9	TRBD2	CASRQGLAVTDTQYF	TGTGCCAGCAGACAAGGACTAGCGGTCACAGATACGCAGTATTTT
-	TRBJ1-1	TRBV20-1	-	CSASGRGRVGTEAFF	TGCAGTGCTAGTGGTCGGGGCAGGGTTGGTACTGAAGCTTTCTTT